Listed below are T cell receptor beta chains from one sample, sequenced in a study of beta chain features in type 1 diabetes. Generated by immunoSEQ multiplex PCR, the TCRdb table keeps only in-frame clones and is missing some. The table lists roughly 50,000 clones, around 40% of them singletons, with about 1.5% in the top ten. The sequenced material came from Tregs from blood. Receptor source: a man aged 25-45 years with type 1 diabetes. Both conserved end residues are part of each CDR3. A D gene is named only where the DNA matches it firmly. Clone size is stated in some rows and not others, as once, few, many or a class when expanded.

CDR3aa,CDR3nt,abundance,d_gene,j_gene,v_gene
CASSFLAGSVDTQYF,TGTGCCAGCAGTTTCTTGGCGGGTTCTGTAGATACGCAGTATTTT,-,-,TRBJ2-3,TRBV28
CASSPASGPGNEQFF,TGTGCCAGCTCGCCCGCTAGCGGGCCAGGGAATGAGCAGTTCTTC,-,TRBD2,TRBJ2-1,TRBV18
CASSIGGRTYEQYF,TGTGCCAGTAGTATTGGAGGGAGGACCTACGAGCAGTACTTC,-,-,TRBJ2-7,TRBV19
CASSILRLAGVSEQFF,TGCGCCAGCAGCATACTTCGACTAGCGGGAGTTAGTGAGCAGTTCTTC,-,TRBD2,TRBJ2-1,TRBV5-1
CASSSPRDGSNQPQHF,TGTGCCAGTAGTTCCCCCAGGGATGGAAGCAATCAGCCCCAGCATTTT,few,-,TRBJ1-5,TRBV19
CASSLVAGDNEQFF,TGCGCCAGCAGCTTGGTTGCGGGGGACAATGAGCAGTTCTTC,few,TRBD2,TRBJ2-1,TRBV5-1
CAISESGEETQYF,TGTGCCATCAGTGAGTCTGGAGAGGAGACCCAGTACTTC,medium-sized,-,TRBJ2-5,TRBV10-3
CASSFYGGTEAFF,TGTGCCAGCAGCTTCTATGGCGGGACTGAAGCTTTCTTT,many,-,TRBJ1-1,TRBV7-9
CASSPGLATYTDTQYF,TGCGCCAGCAGCCCTGGACTAGCTACCTACACAGATACGCAGTATTTT,-,TRBD2,TRBJ2-3,TRBV5-1
CASSVSGGNQPQHF,TGTGCCAGCAGTGTTTCAGGGGGCAATCAGCCCCAGCATTTT,once,-,TRBJ1-5,TRBV2
CASSLQGIEQYF,TGTGCCAGCAGCTTACAGGGGATCGAGCAGTACTTC,-,-,TRBJ2-7,TRBV7-9
CASSVRGSSYEQYF,TGTGCCAGCAGCGTCCGGGGGAGCTCCTACGAGCAGTACTTC,-,-,TRBJ2-7,TRBV4-2
CASSDRRRIGEQYF,TGCGCCAGCAGCGACAGACGAAGGATAGGCGAGCAGTACTTC,-,-,TRBJ2-7,TRBV5-1
CASSPLDSYGYTF,TGTGCCAGCAGTCCCCTGGACTCATATGGCTACACCTTC,few,-,TRBJ1-2,TRBV28
CASSDGLAAETQYF,TGTGCCAGCAGTGACGGACTAGCGGCAGAGACCCAGTACTTC,few,TRBD2,TRBJ2-5,TRBV2
CASSYNDRGLGYTF,TGCGCCAGCAGCTATAATGACAGGGGGCTCGGCTACACCTTC,few,TRBD1,TRBJ1-2,TRBV5-1
CASRYGITQYF,TGTGCCAGCAGATACGGGATCACGCAGTATTTT,-,-,TRBJ2-3,TRBV2
CASSLIDGMLGYGYTF,TGTGCCAGCAGCCTAATCGACGGGATGCTAGGCTATGGCTACACCTTC,few,-,TRBJ1-2,TRBV7-9
CASSPKAGTSGSYEQYF,TGTGCCAGCAGCCCCAAGGCCGGGACTAGCGGGAGCTACGAGCAGTACTTC,-,TRBD2,TRBJ2-7,TRBV9
CASSSWAGGSGQPQHF,TGTGCCAGCAGCTCCTGGGCGGGGGGGTCGGGGCAGCCCCAGCATTTT,few,-,TRBJ1-5,TRBV7-9
CASSLWGGWALAGNNEQFF,TGTGCCAGCAGCTTGTGGGGGGGATGGGCACTAGCGGGCAACAATGAGCAGTTCTTC,-,TRBD2,TRBJ2-1,TRBV7-8
CASSHATRDTQYF,TGCGCCAGCAGCCACGCCACGCGAGATACGCAGTATTTT,-,-,TRBJ2-3,TRBV4-3
CASSPDIPSSYEQYF,TGTGCCAGCTCACCGGACATCCCGAGCTCCTACGAGCAGTACTTC,-,-,TRBJ2-7,TRBV18
CASSQNAVGSPLHF,TGTGCCAGCAGCCAAAATGCGGTGGGTTCACCCCTCCACTTT,-,-,TRBJ1-6,TRBV7-9
CASSLGGQGVYEQYF,TGTGCCAGCAGTTTAGGAGGTCAGGGGGTCTACGAGCAGTACTTC,once,TRBD1,TRBJ2-7,TRBV27
CASSPGRGTIYF,TGTGCCAGCTCACCTGGTCGGGGCACCATATATTTT,-,-,TRBJ1-3,TRBV18
CASSPYRLAGGPRPYNEQFF,TGTGCCAGCTCACCTTATAGACTAGCGGGAGGGCCGCGCCCTTACAATGAGCAGTTCTTC,-,TRBD2,TRBJ2-1,TRBV18
CASSSSREGETQYF,TGTGCCAGCAGCTCGTCCAGGGAGGGAGAGACCCAGTACTTC,-,TRBD2,TRBJ2-5,TRBV5-6
CASSYTGEEQYF,TGCGCCAGCAGCTATACAGGTGAAGAGCAGTACTTC,-,-,TRBJ2-7,TRBV5-1
CASSANAGTGGVNEQFF,TGTGCCAGCAGCGCTAATGCCGGGACAGGGGGTGTCAATGAGCAGTTCTTC,-,TRBD1,TRBJ2-1,TRBV5-4
CASSLTSGYQETQYF,TGTGCCAGCAGTTTGACTAGCGGGTACCAAGAGACCCAGTACTTC,few,TRBD2,TRBJ2-5,TRBV27
CASSPGLLAGGTDTQYF,TGTGCCAGCAGCCCAGGCCTCCTAGCGGGGGGGACAGATACGCAGTATTTT,few,TRBD2,TRBJ2-3,TRBV7-2
CASSLGHMNTEAFF,TGTGCCAGCAGCTTGGGGCACATGAACACTGAAGCTTTCTTT,-,-,TRBJ1-1,TRBV5-5
CASSQEGTGFQPQHF,TGCGCCAGCAGCCAAGAGGGGACAGGGTTTCAGCCCCAGCATTTT,few,TRBD1,TRBJ1-5,TRBV4-1
CASSPAREGSYEQYF,TGTGCCAGCAGCCCAGCGAGGGAGGGATCCTACGAGCAGTACTTC,-,TRBD2,TRBJ2-7,TRBV28
CSARRFENSTF,TGCAGTGCTAGACGGTTCGAGAACAGCACCTTC,once,-,TRBJ1-2,TRBV20-1
CASRNNRGGQPQHF,TGTGCCAGTAGGAATAACAGGGGTGGGCAGCCCCAGCATTTT,-,TRBD1,TRBJ1-5,TRBV19
CAITGGGTYEQYF,TGTGCCATAACAGGGGGTGGAACCTACGAGCAGTACTTC,-,TRBD1,TRBJ2-7,TRBV28
CASSLGGRGFGAEAFF,TGCGCCAGCAGCTTGGGTGGCAGGGGGTTCGGGGCTGAAGCTTTCTTT,few,TRBD1,TRBJ1-1,TRBV5-1
CASSSGTGLPRQYF,TGTGCCAGCAGCTCCGGGACAGGGCTCCCCCGGCAGTACTTC,-,TRBD1,TRBJ2-7,TRBV7-2
CASSFREYNEQFF,TGTGCCAGCAGCTTCCGAGAGTACAATGAGCAGTTCTTC,-,-,TRBJ2-1,TRBV7-5
CASSLNSDRNYGYTF,TGTGCCAGCAGCTTAAACTCGGACAGAAACTATGGCTACACCTTC,few,-,TRBJ1-2,TRBV13
CASSLVGEKLFF,TGCGCCAGCAGCTTGGTGGGCGAAAAACTGTTTTTT,few,-,TRBJ1-4,TRBV5-1
CASSPPAGGRTEQFF,TGTGCCAGCTCACCACCAGCTGGCGGGAGGACTGAGCAGTTCTTC,-,TRBD2,TRBJ2-1,TRBV18
CASSEGPKTDYEQYF,TGTGCCAGCAGTGAAGGGCCCAAGACAGACTACGAGCAGTACTTC,-,-,TRBJ2-7,TRBV2
CSVGGWGYGYTF,TGCAGCGTTGGAGGGTGGGGCTATGGCTACACCTTC,-,-,TRBJ1-2,TRBV29-1
CASSSDSYEQYF,TGTGCCAGCAGCTCCGACAGCTACGAGCAGTACTTC,few,-,TRBJ2-7,TRBV5-6
CASSTPGQGLSGANVLTF,TGCGCCAGCAGTACACCGGGACAGGGTCTCTCTGGGGCCAACGTCCTGACTTTC,once,TRBD1,TRBJ2-6,TRBV2
CATLDREKTQYF,TGTGCCACGCTCGACAGGGAAAAGACCCAGTACTTC,-,TRBD1,TRBJ2-5,TRBV19
CASTRGPTLNTEAFF,TGTGCCAGCACAAGGGGCCCAACGTTGAACACTGAAGCTTTCTTT,-,-,TRBJ1-1,TRBV9
CASSIRDTQYF,TGTGCCAGTAGTATCCGGGATACGCAGTATTTT,-,-,TRBJ2-3,TRBV19
CASSPSGTGVAHF,TGTGCCAGCTCACCCTCCGGGACAGGGGTAGCGCATTTT,-,TRBD1,TRBJ1-5,TRBV18
CASSQQDRAVTEAFF,TGTGCCAGCAGCCAACAAGACAGGGCGGTCACTGAAGCTTTCTTT,few,TRBD1,TRBJ1-1,TRBV5-4
CASSQNRGRETQYF,TGTGCCAGCAGCCAGAACAGGGGCCGGGAGACCCAGTACTTC,-,TRBD1,TRBJ2-5,TRBV5-5
CASTTLMNTEAFF,TGTGCCAGCACTACCTTGATGAACACTGAAGCTTTCTTT,-,-,TRBJ1-1,TRBV28